This entry describes one T cell receptor beta chain. This sample is part of a study of cytotoxic CD8 clonotypes in ibrutinib-treated CLL. Study as a whole: Among patients, about 25 responded partially and 2 completely; 14 then stayed remitted and some 12 progressed after median roughly 68 months. After a median about 13 months on treatment (6 to 36), response samples were drawn.

Germline values: CDR1 SGHDT, CDR2 YYEEEE. The CDR3 runs to 15 residues. V shed 3 bases and J shed 4 bases, with 14 bases lying between them. With sequencing, the targeted depth ranged from 1 in 200,000 to 1 in 1 million T cells. TCRdb's copy holds only in-frame clones and misses some; the assay was immunoSEQ multiplex PCR. The sample holds around 91,000 clones, more than 70% seen once. The material sequenced was PBMCs, taken before ibrutinib treatment. The sequence was obtained from a human donor with chronic lymphocytic leukemia. The chain links TRBV5-6 to TRBJ2-1; either TRBD1 or TRBD2 may supply D (5 bases each). The CDR3 nucleotides are TGTGCCAGCAGCTGGCAGGGTAGCGCATACAATGAGCAGTTCTTC. This sequence encodes CASSWQGSAYNEQFF.